One sample yielded the 14 T cell receptor beta chains listed below, sequenced in a study of immune evolution from preneoplasia to lung adenocarcinoma. Libraries were prepared by immunoSEQ multiplex PCR; TCRdb keeps only in-frame clonotypes and omits some of them. The sample shows 15,000 or so clones, about 80% of them seen only once. The sample consisted of FFPE minimally invasive lung adenocarcinoma tissue. The source is a person aged 55-80 years with lung adenocarcinoma.

The chain recombines TRBV28 with TRBJ2-1; TRBD2 agrees at 11 bases. Looked up from germline, CDR1 is MDHEN and CDR2 is SYDVKM. Trimming took 5 bases from V and 6 from J; bases not matched to a gene: 9. This CDR3 has 16 amino acids. The DNA of the CDR3 is TGTGCCAGCAGTCTAATTAGCGGGGGGGCCCTCAATGAGCAGTTCTTC. As protein: CASSLISGGALNEQFF.

This clone has a handful of counts. The J gene is TRBJ2-1, the V gene TRBV11-2, with no clear D. Germline V gene lookup returns CDR1 SGHAT and CDR2 FQNNGV. V lost 5 bases and J lost 6, with 11 bases in between. The CDR3 totals 13 residues. The CDR3 nucleotides read TGTGCCAGCAGCCAGAACACGGTCAATGAGCAGTTCTTC. Translating it yields CASSQNTVNEQFF.

The chain links TRBV7-2 to TRBJ2-5; a possible D gene is TRBD2 (7 bases). This CDR3 is built from 15 residues. Trimming took 1 base from V and 7 from J, leaving 16 bases between them. Germline CDR1 reads SGHTA; CDR2 reads FQGNSA. CDR3 sequence (DNA): TGTGCCAGCAGCTTAGGAGGGGGGGCAGGCGGGACCCAGTACTTC. Amino acid sequence: CASSLGGGAGGTQYF.

The CDR3 DNA sequence: TGTGCCAGCTCACCACGCGGGGGCTGGGCCGAGACCCAGTACTTC. Amino acids: CASSPRGGWAETQYF. The genes are TRBV18 and TRBJ2-5; perhaps TRBD2 as D (7 bases). The CDR3 is 15 residues long. Trimming removed 1 base from V and 5 bases from J, with 14 bases in between. Germline values: CDR1 KGHSH, CDR2 LQKENI.

The genes are TRBV19 and TRBJ2-2; D possibly matches TRBD1 or TRBD2 (6 bases each). V was trimmed by 11 bases and J by 7 bases, leaving 20 bases between them. The germline V gene encodes CDR1 LNHDA and CDR2 SQIVND (reference sequence). This CDR3 has 14 amino acids. The CDR3 spells CACQEGGIGGELFF. DNA of the CDR3: TGTGCCTGCCAAGAGGGGGGTATCGGCGGGGAGCTGTTTTTT.

The chain recombines TRBV14 with TRBJ1-3, with D perhaps matching TRBD1 (5 bases). The V gene's germline CDR1 is SGHDN and CDR2 FVKESK. Trimming shortened V by 7 bases and J by 1 base, and 11 bases separated the two germline ends. This CDR3 has 14 amino acids. The CDR3: CASNLRGSGNTIYF. The DNA for the CDR3 is TGTGCCAGCAACCTAAGGGGTTCTGGAAACACCATATATTTT. The full variable domain, its missing parts supplied by reference TRBV14 and TRBJ1-3, is EAGVTQFPSHSVIEKGQTVTLRCDPISGHDNLYWYRRVMGKEIKFLLHFVKESKQDESGMPNNRFLAERTGGTYSTLKVQPAELEDSGVYFCASNLRGSGNTIYFGEGSWLTVV.

The V call is TRBV19, the J call TRBJ1-3, with D tentatively TRBD1 (5 bases). CDR1 and CDR2 (germline): LNHDA, SQIVND (reference sequence). This CDR3 comprises 17 residues. V was pared by 6 bases and J by 1 base, with 19 bases between. In DNA, the CDR3 is TGTGCCAGTAGATGGGGGTCGGCGGGATCGTCTGGAAACACCATATATTTT. Translated: CASRWGSAGSSGNTIYF.

The rearrangement uses TRBV9 and TRBJ1-2; TRBD1 matches 7 bases. CDR1 and CDR2 from the germline V gene are SGDLS and YYNGEE. The CDR3 runs to 14 residues. Trimming at V came to 0 bases and at J to 8 bases, leaving 7 bases not matched to a gene. For the CDR3, the DNA is TGTGCCAGCAGCGTAGGGAGGGGGCGCGGAGGCTACACCTTC. Residues: CASSVGRGRGGYTF.

The V call is TRBV19, the J call TRBJ2-7; 11 positions match TRBD2. The germline gives CDR1 LNHDA, CDR2 SQIVND (reference sequence). This CDR3 spans 13 amino acids. J lost 6 bases, V lost 6 bases, and 4 bases had no gene match. CDR3 in amino acids: CASRPSGRFEQYF. The CDR3 nucleotides are TGTGCCAGTAGGCCTAGCGGGAGGTTCGAGCAGTACTTC. Full variable domain (rest looked up from reference TRBV19 and TRBJ2-7): DGGITQSPKYLFRKEGQNVTLSCEQNLNHDAMYWYRQDPGQGLRLIYYSQIVNDFQKGDIAEGYSVSREKKESFPLTVTSAQKNPTAFYLCASRPSGRFEQYFGPGTRLTVT.

V gene TRBV5-4 combines with J gene TRBJ1-1, with a tentative D call TRBD1 (6 bases). CDR1 SGHNT and CDR2 YYREEE come from the germline V gene (reference sequence). With 2 bases removed from V and 1 base from J, the gap between germline ends came to 9 bases. This CDR3 contains 14 residues. The CDR3 nucleotides read TGTGCCAGCAGCTTTCAGGGGCGGAACACTGAAGCTTTCTTT. Amino acid sequence: CASSFQGRNTEAFF. The full variable domain, rest sourced from reference TRBV5-4 and TRBJ1-1, is ETGVTQSPTHLIKTRGQQVTLRCSSQSGHNTVSWYQQALGQGPQFIFQYYREEENGRGNFPPRFSGLQFPNYSSELNVNALELDDSALYLCASSFQGRNTEAFFGQGTRLTVV.

The chain joins TRBV2 to TRBJ1-1; D perhaps matches TRBD1 (6 bases). The CDR3 is 13 amino acids. CDR1 is SNHLY and CDR2 is FYNNEI in the germline V gene. Trimming shortened V by 9 bases and J by 5 bases, and 16 bases separated the two germline ends. Here the CDR3 reads CARAPGVGTEAFF. CDR3 nucleotide sequence: TGTGCCAGAGCCCCAGGGGTAGGAACTGAAGCTTTCTTT.

The chain combines TRBV7-9 with TRBJ1-3, with D maybe TRBD1 (5 bases). This CDR3 is 14 amino acids long. V was cut by 4 bases and J by 4 bases, with 11 bases left in between. Germline V lookup: CDR1 SEHNR, CDR2 FQNEAQ (reference sequence). CDR3 amino acids: CASSYGQAGNTIYF. The CDR3 DNA reads as TGTGCCAGCAGCTATGGACAAGCCGGAAACACCATATATTTT.

The rearrangement joins TRBV2 to TRBJ2-7; D not certain. Trimming stripped 6 bases from V and 1 base from J, with 7 bases between. This CDR3 has 12 amino acids. Germline V gene data show CDR1 as SNHLY and CDR2 as FYNNEI. CDR3 sequence reads: CASRGISYEQYF. DNA of the CDR3: TGTGCCAGCAGAGGGATATCCTACGAGCAGTACTTC.

This clone was detected once. The chain links TRBV6-6 to TRBJ1-2; no clear D gene. V was trimmed by 2 bases and J by 10 bases, leaving 8 bases between them. The CDR3 extends over 11 amino acids. Germline loops: CDR1 MNHNY, CDR2 SVGAGI (reference sequence). CDR3 residues: CASSYRAHYTF. CDR3 DNA sequence: TGTGCCAGCAGTTACAGGGCCCACTACACCTTC.